This TCR beta chain was sequenced in a study of CD8+CD57+ T cells in acquired aplastic anemia. An expansion of CD8+CD57+ cells by flow cytometry had been shown in patients chosen for sequencing. Template material for TCR beta VDJ and CDR3 profiling consisted of genomic DNA. MiXCR was run by TCRdb on the reads, yielding one entry per CDR3 protein. This table holds 310,000 or so distinct CDR3 sequences, 56% found once. The CDR3 runs 14 residues. Germline V gene sequence: CDR1 SGHTA, CDR2 FQGNSA. After removal of 8 bases from V and 3 bases from J, the junction contained 5 bases not matched to a gene. This chain connects TRBV7-2 to TRBJ1-3; 9 bases are a match to TRBD1. The clonotype comes from a human donor with aplastic anemia. The sample comprised sorted CD4+, CD8+, or CD8+CD57+ T cells (not recorded which) from PBMCs. The CDR3 loop is CASATGGSGNTIYF. In DNA, the CDR3 is TGTGCCAGCGCTACAGGGGGCAGTGGAAACACCATATATTTT. Looking up the rest from reference TRBV7-2 and TRBJ1-3 gives the full variable domain: GAGVSQSPSNKVTEKGKDVELRCDPISGHTALYWYRQSLGQGLEFLIYFQGNSAPDKSGLPSDRFSAERTGGSVSTLTIQRTQQEDSAVYLCASATGGSGNTIYFGEGSWLTVV.